This paragraph covers one T cell receptor beta chain sequence. Other DNA sequences in the same sample also yield this CDR3. This entry is derived from a study of cytomegalovirus exposure and HLA in healthy donors. The PCR ran on 60 Vbeta and 13 Jbeta primers. Assay used: immunoSEQ multiplex PCR; TCRdb lists only in-frame clones, some missing. The sample lists some 150,000 clones; about 72% were seen once. The CDR3 length is 15 residues. The germline CDR1 and CDR2 sequences are LNHDA and SQIVND (reference sequence). With 3 bases removed from V and 0 bases from J, the gap between germline ends came to 9 bases. Donors likely had unrecorded immune exposures despite being nominally healthy when sampled.

What was sequenced was PBMCs. This chain uses TRBV19 with TRBJ1-5, with D unclear. The sequence came from a man in his 60s in good health and CMV-seronegative. In nucleotides, the CDR3 is TGTGCCAGTAGTATTTCAGGCTATAGCAATCAGCCCCAGCATTTT. Translating gives CASSISGYSNQPQHF.